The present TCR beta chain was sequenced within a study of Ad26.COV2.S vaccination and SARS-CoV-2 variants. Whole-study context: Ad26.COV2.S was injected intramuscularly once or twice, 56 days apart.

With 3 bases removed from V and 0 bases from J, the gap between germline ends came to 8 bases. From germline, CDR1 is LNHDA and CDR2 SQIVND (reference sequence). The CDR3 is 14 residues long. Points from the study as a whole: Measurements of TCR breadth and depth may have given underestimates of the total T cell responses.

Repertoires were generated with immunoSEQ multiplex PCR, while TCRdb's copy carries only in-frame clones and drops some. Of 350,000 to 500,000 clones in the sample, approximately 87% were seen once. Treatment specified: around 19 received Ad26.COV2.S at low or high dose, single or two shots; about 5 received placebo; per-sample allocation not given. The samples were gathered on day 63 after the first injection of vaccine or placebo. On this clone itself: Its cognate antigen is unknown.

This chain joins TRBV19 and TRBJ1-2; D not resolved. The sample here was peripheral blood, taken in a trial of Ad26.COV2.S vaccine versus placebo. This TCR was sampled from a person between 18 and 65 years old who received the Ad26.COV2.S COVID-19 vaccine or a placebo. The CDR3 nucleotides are TGTGCCAGTAGTATGAGAGGATCTAACTATGGCTACACCTTC. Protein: CASSMRGSNYGYTF.